These 25 T cell receptor beta chains originate from one sample sequenced in a study of blood T cell repertoires in COVID-19. Only in-frame clones appear in the TCRdb table, and some are missing; sequencing was by immunoSEQ multiplex PCR. The sample shows 200,000 to 250,000 clones, less than 85% of them seen only once. Material for sequencing was peripheral blood. The receptor source for this set is a woman older than 75 with acute or convalescent COVID-19.

This chain links TRBV12-3 or TRBV12-4 with TRBJ1-5; D gene uncertain. V shed 3 bases and J shed 2 bases, with 5 bases lying between them. The CDR3 consists of 13 residues. The CDR3 loop is CASSFVGNQPQHF. The CDR3 DNA reads TGTGCCAGCAGTTTTGTAGGCAATCAGCCCCAGCATTTT.

The CDR3 here is CASNPGQGLYTDTQYF. The CDR3, as DNA: TGTGCCAGCAACCCAGGGCAGGGACTATACACAGATACGCAGTATTTT. This rearrangement joins TRBV7-9 to TRBJ2-3; TRBD2 agrees at 7 bases. J was trimmed by 2 bases and V by 7 bases; bases with no gene match: 12. The germline V gene has CDR1 SEHNR and CDR2 FQNEAQ (reference sequence). The CDR3 sequence is 16 residues long.

The V call is TRBV7-8, the J call TRBJ1-1, with TRBD1 as a possible D gene (5 bases). The germline V gene has CDR1 SGHVS and CDR2 FQNEAQ. The CDR3 has 14 residues. V lost 5 bases and J lost 5, with 15 bases in between. CDR3 nucleotides: TGTGCCAGCAGCGTCCAGGGTGAGAGGACTGAAGCTTTCTTT. Its translation: CASSVQGERTEAFF. Supplemented by reference TRBV7-8 and TRBJ1-1, the full variable domain reads GAGVSQSPRYKVAKRGQDVALRCDPISGHVSLFWYQQALGQGPEFLTYFQNEAQLDKSGLPSDRFFAERPEGSVSTLKIQRTQQEDSAVYLCASSVQGERTEAFFGQGTRLTVV.

The chain links TRBV6-5 to TRBJ1-6; tentatively, D is TRBD1 (6 bases). The ends were cut back, 0 bases at V and 11 bases at J, with 14 bases in the middle. In germline, CDR1 is MNHEY, CDR2 SVGAGI. CDR3 length: 15 amino acids. CDR3 DNA: TGTGCCAGCAGTTACTCGACACAGGGAAGGACACCCCTCCACTTT. Protein product: CASSYSTQGRTPLHF.

This clone was detected ten times or more. The chain is built from TRBV5-4 and TRBJ1-2, with D uncertain. The CDR3 is 13 residues long. CDR1 is SGHNT, CDR2 YYREEE, per germline (reference sequence). V dropped 3 bases and J dropped 0 bases, with 6 bases sitting between them. The CDR3 loop is CASSSGTNYGYTF. The CDR3 DNA is TGTGCCAGCAGCTCCGGGACTAACTATGGCTACACCTTC. The complete variable domain, with remaining parts taken from reference TRBV5-4 and TRBJ1-2, reads ETGVTQSPTHLIKTRGQQVTLRCSSQSGHNTVSWYQQALGQGPQFIFQYYREEENGRGNFPPRFSGLQFPNYSSELNVNALELDDSALYLCASSSGTNYGYTFGSGTRLTVV.

The rearrangement uses TRBV6-5 and TRBJ1-6, with D perhaps TRBD1 (5 bases). In germline, CDR1 is MNHEY, CDR2 SVGAGI. CDR3 length: 14 amino acids. V lost 7 bases to trimming and J lost 9 bases, with 16 bases between them. This CDR3 is CASMGGALSSPLHF. The CDR3 nucleotides read TGTGCCAGCATGGGGGGAGCCTTGAGTTCACCCCTCCACTTT.

This sequence joins TRBV5-4 and TRBJ2-5; 8 positions agree with TRBD1. Trimming at V came to 4 bases and at J to 0 bases, leaving 5 bases not matched to a gene. This CDR3 spans 15 amino acids. CDR1 and CDR2 from the germline V gene are SGHNT and YYREEE (reference sequence). This CDR3 reads CASSPTTGDQETQYF. The CDR3 nucleotides are TGTGCCAGCAGCCCTACGACAGGGGACCAAGAGACCCAGTACTTC.

The rearrangement uses TRBV11-3 and TRBJ2-5; no clear D gene. The germline V gene encodes CDR1 SGHNT and CDR2 YENEEA. The V and J ends lost 1 base and 2 bases respectively, with 8 bases between them. The CDR3 loop spans 14 amino acids. The CDR3 region has the DNA TGTGCCAGCAGCTTAGGCAGTTGGCAAGAGACCCAGTACTTC. This translates into CASSLGSWQETQYF.

The chain couples TRBV9 to TRBJ1-2; 9 bases are a match to TRBD1. The germline V gene has CDR1 SGDLS and CDR2 YYNGEE. This CDR3 is built from 15 residues. The V segment lost 4 bases and the J segment 2 bases; nucleotides outside the gene matches: 6. CDR3 amino acids: CASSLRTGENYGYTF. The DNA for the CDR3 is TGTGCCAGCAGCCTAAGGACAGGGGAAAACTATGGCTACACCTTC.

This clone was seen a handful of times. The J gene is TRBJ2-2, the V gene TRBV19; 7 bases agree with TRBD1. V lost 6 bases and J lost 0; bases outside the gene matches: 7. The CDR3 is 16 amino acids. Germline assignment: CDR1 LNHDA and CDR2 SQIVND (reference sequence). The CDR3 DNA follows: TGTGCCAGTAGCCGAGGGACAGACCCGAACACCGGGGAGCTGTTTTTT. Its protein product is CASSRGTDPNTGELFF.

This chain links TRBV9 with TRBJ1-1; D is unresolved. V lost 6 bases and J 4 bases, leaving 19 bases between the germline ends. CDR1 is SGDLS, CDR2 YYNGEE, per germline. The CDR3 has 15 amino acids. CDR3 DNA: TGTGCCAGCACCACGGAGTCGACTGGGTCCACTGAAGCTTTCTTT. It translates to CASTTESTGSTEAFF.

The chain is built from TRBV10-2 and TRBJ1-2; D gene unclear. The CDR3 spans 14 residues. Germline CDR1 reads WSHSY; CDR2 reads SAAADI. V was clipped by 3 bases and J by 1 base, with 9 bases between them. CDR3 protein: CASSDSYSNYGYTF. In DNA form, the CDR3 reads TGCGCCAGCAGTGATTCGTACAGTAACTATGGCTACACCTTC.

With regard to this clone: Other nucleotide sequences in the sample specify the same CDR3. CDR3 region: CASSQRAGVTDTQYF. CDR3 DNA sequence: TGCGCCAGCAGCCAAAGAGCGGGAGTCACAGATACGCAGTATTTT. The V and J genes are TRBV4-1 and TRBJ2-3; 8 bases line up with TRBD2. This CDR3 spans 15 amino acids. V lost 2 bases and J lost 2; bases outside the gene matches: 3. From germline, CDR1 is MGHRA and CDR2 YSYEKL.

The chain uses TRBV11-3 and TRBJ2-1; 13 bases are shared with TRBD2. Looked up from germline, CDR1 is SGHNT and CDR2 is YENEEA. The CDR3 totals 17 residues. J lost 2 bases, V lost 5 bases, and 6 bases had no gene match. In DNA, the CDR3 is TGTGCCAGCAGCCCGGGGGGACTAGCGGGGACCTACAATGAGCAGTTCTTC. Protein sequence: CASSPGGLAGTYNEQFF.

The chain employs TRBV28 and TRBJ1-1; D is ambiguous. Trimming removed 5 bases from V and 0 bases from J, with 10 bases in between. Looked up from germline, CDR1 is MDHEN and CDR2 is SYDVKM. The CDR3 covers 14 residues. The CDR3 DNA reads TGTGCCAGCAGTCCGACGGGGTTGAACACTGAAGCTTTCTTT. It specifies CASSPTGLNTEAFF.

The V call is TRBV2, the J call TRBJ1-6; a possible D gene is TRBD1 (6 bases). The V end was cut by 2 bases, the J end by 14 bases, with 13 bases between. This CDR3 spans 13 amino acids. The V gene's germline CDR1 is SNHLY and CDR2 FYNNEI. CDR3 nucleotides: TGTGCCAGCAGTGAACGGACAGCCTCGGCCCTCCACTTT. It is translated as CASSERTASALHF.

This chain joins TRBV7-2 and TRBJ1-1; weak D call: TRBD1 (5 bases). There are 15 residues in the CDR3. CDR1 is SGHTA, CDR2 FQGNSA, per germline. Trimming stripped 1 base from V and 2 bases from J, with 11 bases between. The CDR3 reads CASSLDGATNTEAFF. For the CDR3, the DNA is TGTGCCAGCAGCTTAGATGGGGCTACTAACACTGAAGCTTTCTTT.

This clone has more than one count but fewer than ten. The chain recombines TRBV4-2 with TRBJ1-2; 9 nucleotides match TRBD1. Germline V CDR1 and CDR2: LGHNA, YNFKEQ. This CDR3 is 16 amino acids long. V shed 0 bases, J shed 8 bases, and the junction held 10 bases outside the gene matches. The CDR3 DNA sequence: TGTGCCAGCAGCCAAGACGGACCTGGGACAGGGAAGGGCTACACCTTC. Its translation is CASSQDGPGTGKGYTF.

The rearrangement links TRBV11-2 to TRBJ2-3; possibly TRBD1 for D (5 bases). The V and J ends lost 6 bases and 4 bases respectively, with 11 bases between them. Germline V lookup: CDR1 SGHAT, CDR2 FQNNGV. The CDR3 length is 13 residues. In DNA, the CDR3 is TGTGCCAGCAGGGACATAGGGGCAGATACGCAGTATTTT. It yields the protein CASRDIGADTQYF.

The rearrangement links TRBV3-1 (or the pseudogene TRBV3-2) to TRBJ1-3; 7 positions match TRBD1. The CDR3 totals 15 residues. The germline V gene has CDR1 LGHDT and CDR2 YNNKEL (reference sequence). J lost 2 bases, V lost 6 bases, and 7 bases had no gene match. CDR3 sequence (DNA): TGTGCCAGCAGTGCGGACAGGTCCCCTGGAAACACCATATATTTT. Protein: CASSADRSPGNTIYF.

The V call is TRBV5-8, the J call TRBJ2-1; 11 nucleotides match TRBD2. CDR1 SGHTS and CDR2 YDEGEE come from the germline V gene. Unmatched junction bases numbered 6, after V lost 4 bases and J lost 9 bases. CDR3 length: 14 amino acids. The CDR3 DNA follows: TGTGCCAGCAGCGGTACTAGCGGGGGTCTTGAGCAGTTCTTC. This translates into CASSGTSGGLEQFF. Combining the CDR3 with reference TRBV5-8 and TRBJ2-1 gives the whole variable domain EAGVTQSPTHLIKTRGQQATLRCSPISGHTSVYWYQQALGLGLQFLLWYDEGEERNRGNFPPRFSGRQFPNYSSELNVNALELEDSALYLCASSGTSGGLEQFFGPGTRLTVL.

The gene calls are TRBV4-1 and TRBJ2-1; D remains ambiguous. The length of the CDR3 is 15 residues. The germline gives CDR1 MGHRA, CDR2 YSYEKL. The V gene lost 0 bases and the J gene lost 7 bases, with 13 bases spanning the gap. CDR3 bases: TGCGCCAGCAGCCAAGAGGAATGGGCTGAGAATGAGCAGTTCTTC. The encoded protein is CASSQEEWAENEQFF.

The CDR3: CATSSSSLTGRSPLHF. The CDR3 DNA reads as TGTGCCACCAGCTCCTCTTCCCTGACAGGGCGTTCACCCCTCCACTTT. J is TRBJ1-6 and V is TRBV15, with 7 bases identical to TRBD1. Germline values: CDR1 LNHNV, CDR2 YYDKDF (reference sequence). This CDR3 comprises 16 residues. After removal of 5 bases from V and 9 bases from J, the junction contained 13 bases not matched to a gene.

In the case of this clone: One junction end does not reproduce the germline sequence, and a read error may be involved. V gene TRBV4-1 combines with J gene TRBJ1-4; 9 bases map to TRBD1. The germline V gene has CDR1 MGHRA and CDR2 YSYEKL. This CDR3 spans 15 amino acids. This chain's CDR3 is CASSEDRGRGEKLFF. The CDR3, as DNA: TGCGCCAGCAGCGAAGACAGGGGGAGAGGTGAAAAACTGTTTTTT.

The rearrangement links TRBV13 to TRBJ1-2, with D possibly being TRBD1 (6 bases). The germline gives CDR1 PRHDT, CDR2 FYEKMQ (reference sequence). The V and J ends lost 5 bases and 0 bases respectively, with 13 bases between them. This CDR3 contains 15 residues. DNA for the CDR3: TGTGCCAGCAGCCCAGCCCGACAGGCTAACTATGGCTACACCTTC. The encoded protein is CASSPARQANYGYTF.